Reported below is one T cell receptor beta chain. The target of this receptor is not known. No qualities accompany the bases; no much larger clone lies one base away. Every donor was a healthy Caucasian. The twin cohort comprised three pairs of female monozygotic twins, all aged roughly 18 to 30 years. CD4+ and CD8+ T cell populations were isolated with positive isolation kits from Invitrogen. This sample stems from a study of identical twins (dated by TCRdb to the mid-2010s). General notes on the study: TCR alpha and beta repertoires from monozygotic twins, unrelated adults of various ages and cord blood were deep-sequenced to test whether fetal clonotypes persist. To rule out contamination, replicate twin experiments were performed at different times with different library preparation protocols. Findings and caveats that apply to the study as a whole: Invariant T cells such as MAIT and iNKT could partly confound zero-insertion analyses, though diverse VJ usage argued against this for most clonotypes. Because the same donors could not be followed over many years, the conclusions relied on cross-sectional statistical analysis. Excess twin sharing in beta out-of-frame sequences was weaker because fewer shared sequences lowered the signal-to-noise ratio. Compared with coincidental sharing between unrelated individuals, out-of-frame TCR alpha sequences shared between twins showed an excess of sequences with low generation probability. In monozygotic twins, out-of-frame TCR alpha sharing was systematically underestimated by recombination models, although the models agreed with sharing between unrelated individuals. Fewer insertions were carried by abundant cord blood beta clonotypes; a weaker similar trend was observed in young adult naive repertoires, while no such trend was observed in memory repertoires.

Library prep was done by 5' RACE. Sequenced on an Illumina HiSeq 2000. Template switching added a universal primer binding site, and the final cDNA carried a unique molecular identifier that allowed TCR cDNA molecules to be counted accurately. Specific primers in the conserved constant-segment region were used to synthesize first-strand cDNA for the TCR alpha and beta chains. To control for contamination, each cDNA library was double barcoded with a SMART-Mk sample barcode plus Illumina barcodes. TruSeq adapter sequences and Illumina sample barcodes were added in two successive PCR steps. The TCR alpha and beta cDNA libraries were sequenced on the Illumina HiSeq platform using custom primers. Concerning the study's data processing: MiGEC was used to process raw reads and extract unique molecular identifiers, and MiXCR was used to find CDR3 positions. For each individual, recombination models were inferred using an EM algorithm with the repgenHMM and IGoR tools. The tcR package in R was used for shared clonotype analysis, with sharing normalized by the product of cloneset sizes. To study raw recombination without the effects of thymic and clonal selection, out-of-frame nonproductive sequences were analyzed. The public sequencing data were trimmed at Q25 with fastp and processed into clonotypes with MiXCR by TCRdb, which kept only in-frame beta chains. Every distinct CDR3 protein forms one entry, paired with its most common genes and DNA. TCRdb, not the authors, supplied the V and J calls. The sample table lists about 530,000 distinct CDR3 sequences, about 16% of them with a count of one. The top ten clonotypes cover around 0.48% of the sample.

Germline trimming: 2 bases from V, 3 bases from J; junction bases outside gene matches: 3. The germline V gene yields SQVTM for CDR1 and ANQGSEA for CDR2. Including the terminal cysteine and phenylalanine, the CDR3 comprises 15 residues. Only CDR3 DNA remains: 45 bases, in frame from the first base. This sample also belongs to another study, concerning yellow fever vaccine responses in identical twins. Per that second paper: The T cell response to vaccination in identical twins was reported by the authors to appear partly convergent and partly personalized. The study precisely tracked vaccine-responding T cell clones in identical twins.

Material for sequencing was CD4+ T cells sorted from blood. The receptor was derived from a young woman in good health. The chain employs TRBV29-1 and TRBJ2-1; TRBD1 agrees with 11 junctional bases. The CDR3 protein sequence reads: CSVERTGGGYNEQFF. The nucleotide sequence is TGCAGCGTTGAAAGGACAGGGGGCGGCTACAATGAGCAGTTCTTC.